One and the same sample provided the 18 T cell receptor beta chains below, sequenced in a study of technical replicates of blood from a handful of donors. Profiled with immunoSEQ multiplex PCR; TCRdb holds only in-frame clones, not every one. The table records 100,000 or so clones, around 96% of them present only once. The specimen was T cells isolated from PBMCs. The receptors shown here come from a human donor in good health.

The rearrangement joins TRBV5-1 to TRBJ2-3; the D is unclear. V lost 1 base, J lost 0 bases, and 9 bases lay in between. The CDR3 has 15 residues. CDR1 and CDR2 (germline): SGHRS, YFSETQ. DNA for the CDR3: TGCGCCAGCAGCTTGACGAGTTTTAGCACAGATACGCAGTATTTT. This gives the protein CASSLTSFSTDTQYF. The full variable domain, rest sourced from reference TRBV5-1 and TRBJ2-3, is KAGVTQTPRYLIKTRGQQVTLSCSPISGHRSVSWYQQTPGQGLQFLFEYFSETQRNKGNFPGRFSGRQFSNSRSEMNVSTLELGDSALYLCASSLTSFSTDTQYFGPGTRLTVL.

V usage is TRBV10-3 and J usage is TRBJ2-7; the D gene is possibly TRBD2 (6 bases). The V and J ends lost 6 bases and 4 bases respectively, with 16 bases between them. The CDR3 is made up of 14 amino acids. Germline lookup yields CDR1 ENHRY and CDR2 SYGVKD. CDR3 loop: CAISIERAGYEQYF. The CDR3, as DNA: TGTGCCATCAGCATCGAGAGGGCGGGATACGAGCAGTACTTC.

This clone is a singleton in its sample. V is TRBV6-1 and J is TRBJ1-2; D possibly corresponds to TRBD1 (6 bases). The CDR3 covers 15 residues. The V end lost 0 bases, the J end lost 4 bases, and 12 bases lay between the germline ends. The germline V gene has CDR1 MNHNS and CDR2 SASEGT. The CDR3 nucleotides are TGTGCCAGCAGTGAAGCCCGGGGGGGCGGCTATGGCTACACCTTC. Translated: CASSEARGGGYGYTF.

The J gene is TRBJ2-7, the V gene TRBV10-1; 8 positions agree with TRBD2. J gave up 0 bases and V 2 bases, and 0 bases lay outside the gene matches. Per germline, CDR1 WNHNN and CDR2 SYGVQD (reference sequence). The CDR3 length is 14 residues. Written as DNA, the CDR3 is TGCGCCAGCAGTGAGACTAGCGGCTCCTACGAGCAGTACTTC. This gives the protein CASSETSGSYEQYF.

The chain carries TRBV5-6 and TRBJ2-1; TRBD1 aligns across 7 bases. This CDR3 is built from 15 residues. V lost 4 bases and J lost 8; bases outside the gene matches: 12. The V gene's germline CDR1 is SGHDT and CDR2 YYEEEE. The CDR3 reads CASSKHRQGIYEQFF. In DNA, the CDR3 is TGTGCCAGCAGCAAACACCGACAGGGTATCTATGAGCAGTTCTTC. Variable domain in full (rest from reference TRBV5-6 and TRBJ2-1): DAGVTQSPTHLIKTRGQQVTLRCSPKSGHDTVSWYQQALGQGPQFIFQYYEEEERQRGNFPDRFSGHQFPNYSSELNVNALLLGDSALYLCASSKHRQGIYEQFFGPGTRLTVL.

The rearrangement links TRBV6-1 to TRBJ2-3, with 10 bases lining up with TRBD2. V was pared by 8 bases and J by 1 base, with 6 bases of the junction left unmatched. From germline, CDR1 is MNHNS and CDR2 SASEGT. This CDR3 is built from 15 residues. As DNA, the CDR3 is TGTGCCAGCCCCATAGCGGGGGGCGGCACAGATACGCAGTATTTT. Translation: CASPIAGGGTDTQYF.

This clone was counted a single time. V gene TRBV13 combines with J gene TRBJ2-1; 8 bases agree with TRBD2. Looked up from germline, CDR1 is PRHDT and CDR2 is FYEKMQ (reference sequence). J was trimmed by 9 bases and V by 2 bases; bases with no gene match: 12. This CDR3 comprises 16 residues. For the CDR3, the DNA is TGTGCCAGCAGCTTATTGCGGGGGGAACATGGGACTGAGCAGTTCTTC. Its protein is CASSLLRGEHGTEQFF.

This chain links TRBV5-8 with TRBJ1-1, with D unclear. V lost 2 bases and J lost 2, with 7 bases in between. The germline CDR1 and CDR2 sequences are SGHTS and YDEGEE. This CDR3 region has 13 residues. The CDR3 region is CASSLQINTEAFF. CDR3 in DNA: TGTGCCAGCAGCTTACAGATCAACACTGAAGCTTTCTTT.

V gene TRBV25-1 combines with J gene TRBJ1-1; 8 positions agree with TRBD1. Germline V gene data show CDR1 as MGHDK and CDR2 as SYGVNS. After removal of 6 bases from V and 1 base from J, the junction contained 4 bases not matched to a gene. This CDR3 region has 14 residues. CDR3 nucleotide sequence: TGTGCCAGCAGATCGACAGGGGCGAACACTGAAGCTTTCTTT. Protein product: CASRSTGANTEAFF.

The gene calls are TRBV19 and TRBJ1-5; D remains unclear. CDR1 is LNHDA, CDR2 SQIVND, per germline (reference sequence). The CDR3 length is 14 residues. Trimming stripped 3 bases from V and 0 bases from J, with 6 bases between. The CDR3 loop reads CASSIPHSNQPQHF. For the CDR3, the DNA is TGTGCCAGTAGTATCCCCCATAGCAATCAGCCCCAGCATTTT.

The rearrangement joins TRBV5-1 to TRBJ2-1, with D unresolved. The V gene lost 0 bases and the J gene lost 4 bases, with 8 bases spanning the gap. Per germline, CDR1 SGHRS and CDR2 YFSETQ. The CDR3 has 14 amino acids. The CDR3 here is CASSLVGEYNEQFF. CDR3 DNA: TGCGCCAGCAGCTTGGTTGGAGAGTACAATGAGCAGTTCTTC.

The chain is built from TRBV6-1 and TRBJ2-5; TRBD2 matches at 10 bases. This CDR3 contains 14 residues. Per germline, CDR1 MNHNS and CDR2 SASEGT. Trimming took 10 bases from V and 5 from J; bases not matched to a gene: 10. As DNA, the CDR3 is TGTGCCATCCTTCTGGGACTAGCGTTGGAGACCCAGTACTTC. It is translated as CAILLGLALETQYF.

The gene calls are TRBV7-7 and TRBJ2-1; 13 nucleotides align to TRBD2. Losses at the gene ends were 4 bases for V and 9 bases for J; bases not matched to a gene: 6. From germline, CDR1 is SSHAT and CDR2 FNYEAQ (reference sequence). The length of the CDR3 is 15 residues. In DNA form, the CDR3 reads TGTGCCAGCAGCTCGGGACTAGCGGGATGGGGTGAGCAGTTCTTC. It encodes CASSSGLAGWGEQFF.

CDR3 nucleotides: TGTGCCTGGAGTGTTAGGCAGGGTCTTGAAGCTTTCTTT. This codes for CAWSVRQGLEAFF. The chain recombines TRBV30 with TRBJ1-1; D might be TRBD1 (5 bases). CDR3 length equals 13 residues. Trimming removed 0 bases at V and 7 bases at J, with 12 bases between. Per the germline V gene, CDR1 is GTSNPN and CDR2 is SVGIG (reference sequence). The full variable domain, rest sourced from reference TRBV30 and TRBJ1-1, is SQTIHQWPATLVQPVGSPLSLECTVEGTSNPNLYWYRQAAGRGLQLLFYSVGIGQISSEVPQNLSASRPQDRQFILSSKKLLLSDSGFYLCAWSVRQGLEAFFGQGTRLTVV.

The gene calls are TRBV30 and TRBJ2-1; TRBD2 aligns across 9 bases. V trimming: 4 bases; J trimming: 8 bases; junction bases outside the gene matches: 15. Germline CDR1 GTSNPN, CDR2 SVGIG (reference sequence). The CDR3 is 16 amino acids. The CDR3 sequence is CAWNGYHSGGRDEQFF. The CDR3 DNA reads as TGTGCCTGGAATGGATATCATAGCGGGGGTAGGGATGAGCAGTTCTTC.

CDR3 protein: CASSLNLAGETGYTF. CDR3 nucleotides: TGTGCCAGCAGCTTGAATCTGGCAGGGGAGACTGGCTACACCTTC. The chain has TRBV5-5 and TRBJ1-2; TRBD1 is a possible D gene (6 bases). Germline V gene sequence: CDR1 SGHKS, CDR2 YYEKEE (reference sequence). Deletions cut 1 base from V and 7 bases from J, with 17 bases between. CDR3 length equals 15 residues.

V is TRBV11-3 and J is TRBJ2-7; TRBD1 agrees at 7 bases. Germline lookup yields CDR1 SGHNT and CDR2 YENEEA. The CDR3 contains 15 residues. The ends lost 5 bases at V and 1 base at J; junction bases unmatched: 8. The CDR3 reads CASSTSPGQSYEQYF. CDR3 coding DNA: TGTGCCAGCAGCACCAGCCCGGGACAGTCCTACGAGCAGTACTTC.

The rearrangement links TRBV6-5 to TRBJ2-2, with D perhaps matching TRBD2 (5 bases). Germline values: CDR1 MNHEY, CDR2 SVGAGI. The CDR3 is 15 residues long. The V end lost 4 bases, the J end lost 1 base, and 10 bases lay between the germline ends. The CDR3 DNA sequence: TGTGCCAGCAGTTCGAGTGGAGGGAACACCGGGGAGCTGTTTTTT. Translation: CASSSSGGNTGELFF.